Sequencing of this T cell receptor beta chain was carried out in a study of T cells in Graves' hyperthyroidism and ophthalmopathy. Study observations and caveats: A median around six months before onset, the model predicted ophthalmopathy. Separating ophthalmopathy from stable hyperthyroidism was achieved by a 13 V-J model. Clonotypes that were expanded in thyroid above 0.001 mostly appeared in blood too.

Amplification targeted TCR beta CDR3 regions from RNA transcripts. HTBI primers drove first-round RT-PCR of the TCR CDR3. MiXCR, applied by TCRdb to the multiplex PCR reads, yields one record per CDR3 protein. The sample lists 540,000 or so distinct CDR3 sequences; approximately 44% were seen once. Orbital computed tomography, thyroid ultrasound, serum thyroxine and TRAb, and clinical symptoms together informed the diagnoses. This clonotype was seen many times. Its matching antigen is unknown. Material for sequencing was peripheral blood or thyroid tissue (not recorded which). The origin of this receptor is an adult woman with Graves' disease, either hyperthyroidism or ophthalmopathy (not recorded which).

As DNA, the CDR3 is TGTGCCAGCAGTTCGGGACGGTCTTTCTCTGAAGCTTTCTTT. Protein sequence: CASSSGRSFSEAFF. The rearrangement uses TRBV28 and TRBJ1-1; possible D gene TRBD1, 5 bases. CDR1 is MDHEN and CDR2 is SYDVKM in the germline V gene. Trimming took off 4 bases at V and 6 bases at J, with 15 bases between the two ends. This CDR3 is 14 amino acids long.